The 28 T cell receptor beta chains reported below all come from one sample, sequenced in a study of regulatory T cells in long-lasting Graves disease. Time point: newly diagnosed GD, antithyroid drugs for less than 3 months. The TCR library used RNA extracted from PBMCs. CDR3-region Arm-PCR and iRepertoire HTBI primers produced the TCR beta libraries. TCRdb re-analysed the multiplex PCR reads in MiXCR, keeping a single row per CDR3 protein. The sample holds about 540,000 distinct CDR3 sequences, 13% seen once. These data also featured in a second study, about T cells in Graves' hyperthyroidism and ophthalmopathy.

The specimen comprised peripheral blood mononuclear cells (PBMCs), sampled at new diagnosis, from a patient treated with antithyroid drugs. The receptors originated from a man in his thirties or forties with Graves disease.

Concerning this clonotype: A much bigger clone sits one base away, suggesting this may be a read error. Because the CDR3 is missing its conserved closing phenylalanine or tryptophan, this is likely a read error. The chain combines TRBV6-2 or TRBV6-3 with TRBJ2-1, with TRBD2 identical over 12 bases. This CDR3 is built from 15 residues. Germline CDR1 is MNHEY and CDR2 is SVGEGT. J lost 8 bases, V lost 6 bases, and 8 bases had no gene match. The DNA of the CDR3 is TGTGCCAGCAGGAGCCTAGCGGGAGGGCCGTATGAGCAGTTCCTC. It codes for CASRSLAGGPYEQFL.

Many counts were recorded for this clonotype. This rearrangement joins TRBV7-3 to TRBJ2-2; no clear D. Trimming took 5 bases from V and 7 from J, leaving 14 bases between them. The CDR3 spans 14 residues. Per germline, CDR1 SGHTA and CDR2 FQGTGA. In DNA, the CDR3 is TGTGCCAGCAGCCCCGCCGCTGCGGTCGGGGAGCTGTTTTTT. It is translated as CASSPAAAVGELFF.

Comment on this clonotype: A much larger clone differs by one base, so this may be a read error. The chain employs TRBV5-1 and TRBJ1-2; no reliable D call. The germline CDR1 and CDR2 sequences are SGHRS and YFSETQ. Trimming removed 3 bases from V and 0 bases from J, with 15 bases in between. This CDR3 has 16 amino acids. The CDR3 DNA sequence: TGCGCCAGCAGCTCGGATCGTCCGGGGTCTAACTATGGCTACACCTTC. It specifies CASSSDRPGSNYGYTF.

There are a few counts of this clonotype. This chain uses TRBV9 with TRBJ2-1; 11 bases are a match to TRBD2. The germline gives CDR1 SGDLS, CDR2 YYNGEE. CDR3 size: 14 residues. The trim removed 3 bases at V and 9 bases at J, leaving 5 bases unmatched. The CDR3 DNA sequence: TGTGCCAGCAGCGAACTAGCGGGAGTGGGTGAGCAGTTCTTC. Translating it yields CASSELAGVGEQFF.

This clonotype is a singleton in its sample. This may arise from a read error, as a much more abundant clone is one base away. The chain carries TRBV7-6 and TRBJ2-3; TRBD2 matches at 9 bases. Germline V gives CDR1 SGHVS, CDR2 FNYEAQ. J gave up 7 bases and V 2 bases, and 13 bases lay outside the gene matches. CDR3 length: 17 residues. The CDR3 DNA reads TGTGCCAGCAGCTTAACCGCGGGAGGGCCCGCGACGAATACGCAGTATTTT. The encoded protein is CASSLTAGGPATNTQYF.

This clonotype was seen more than once but under ten times. This chain links TRBV5-1 with TRBJ2-7; TRBD2 matches 7 bases. Germline values: CDR1 SGHRS, CDR2 YFSETQ. The V and J ends lost 7 bases and 3 bases, in that order; junction bases with no gene match: 10. The length of the CDR3 is 14 residues. The DNA of the CDR3 is TGCGCCAGCTCACATGGGACTACCTACTACGAGCAGTACTTC. It is translated as CASSHGTTYYEQYF.

The V and J genes are TRBV30 and TRBJ2-2; D not certain. V was clipped by 7 bases and J by 7 bases, with 7 bases between them. Germline V gives CDR1 GTSNPN, CDR2 SVGIG (reference sequence). The CDR3 has 10 residues. The CDR3 coding sequence is TGTGCCTTCCATGGCGGGGAGCTGTTTTTT. Residues: CAFHGGELFF.

This clonotype was seen many times. The chain recombines TRBV12-3 or TRBV12-4 with TRBJ2-3, with D uncertain. V lost 5 bases and J lost 6, with 3 bases in between. The CDR3 spans 10 residues. The CDR3, as DNA: TGTGCCAGCAGTAACGATACGCAGTATTTT. Amino acid sequence: CASSNDTQYF.

This clonotype was observed many times. The chain combines TRBV6-1 with TRBJ2-7; D is unresolved. Germline values: CDR1 MNHNS, CDR2 SASEGT. The CDR3 contains 10 residues. V was clipped by 5 bases and J by 7 bases, with 6 bases between them. Here the CDR3 reads CASSLPEQYF. CDR3 nucleotide sequence: TGTGCCAGCAGTCTCCCTGAGCAGTACTTC.

Many counts were recorded for this clonotype. The chain joins TRBV10-3 to TRBJ1-1; D perhaps matches TRBD1 (5 bases). Germline loops: CDR1 ENHRY, CDR2 SYGVKD. Trimming cost V 4 bases and J 4 bases, with 13 bases left between them. The CDR3 loop spans 14 amino acids. The CDR3 sequence is CAISVEGFFTEAFF. The CDR3, as DNA: TGTGCCATCAGTGTTGAGGGGTTTTTCACTGAAGCTTTCTTT.

This clonotype was found many times. The V and J genes are TRBV27 and TRBJ2-7; 9 bases are a match to TRBD2. CDR1 is MNHEY and CDR2 is SMNVEV in the germline V gene (reference sequence). V lost 8 bases to trimming and J lost 7 bases; unmatched junction nucleotides: 15. The CDR3 spans 15 residues. CDR3 bases: TGTGCCAGCGGGCCCTTGGTAGCGGGAGCGGAAGAGCAGTACTTC. This sequence encodes CASGPLVAGAEEQYF.

As regards this clonotype: With a much larger clone just one base away, this may be a read error. This rearrangement joins TRBV18 to TRBJ2-1; 8 nucleotides agree with TRBD1. From germline, CDR1 is KGHSH and CDR2 LQKENI. V shed 5 bases, J shed 8 bases, and the junction held 14 bases outside the gene matches. CDR3 length: 16 amino acids. The CDR3 spells CASSALGQGWEYEQFF. The DNA of the CDR3 is TGTGCCAGCTCAGCACTCGGACAGGGATGGGAGTATGAGCAGTTCTTC.

This clonotype was seen repeatedly, ten times or more. The chain employs TRBV28 and TRBJ2-1; TRBD2 agrees at 8 bases. Germline CDR1 is MDHEN and CDR2 is SYDVKM. This CDR3 contains 16 residues. V shed 2 bases, J shed 9 bases, and the junction held 12 bases outside the gene matches. CDR3 nucleotide sequence: TGTGCCAGCAGTTTACAAGGACTAGCAGTTTTCGGTGAGCAGTTCTTC. Protein sequence: CASSLQGLAVFGEQFF.

This clonotype was found many times. The chain has TRBV7-2 and TRBJ2-7, with D possibly TRBD2 on 6 matching bases. The CDR3 loop spans 15 amino acids. V lost 5 bases and J 4 bases, leaving 18 bases between the germline ends. Germline lookup yields CDR1 SGHTA and CDR2 FQGNSA. The CDR3 loop is CASSGGVMSTYEQYF. The DNA for the CDR3 is TGTGCCAGCAGCGGAGGGGTCATGTCTACTTACGAGCAGTACTTC.

This clonotype has ten or more counts. The junction shows a germline mismatch at one end, possibly a read error. The rearrangement uses TRBV2 and TRBJ1-5; unclear D gene. Looked up from germline, CDR1 is SNHLY and CDR2 is FYNNEI. This CDR3 region has 12 residues. The CDR3 bases are TGTGCCAGCAGGGAAGAGAGCCAGCCCCAGCATTTT. Encoded protein: CASREESQPQHF.

This clonotype came up a few times. The chain links TRBV9 to TRBJ1-2; no clear D gene. Germline CDR1 and CDR2: SGDLS and YYNGEE. The germline V and J ends were trimmed by 4 bases and 10 bases, with 14 bases remaining between them. CDR3 length: 12 residues. The DNA for the CDR3 is TGTGCCAGCAGCCCCACACGGGAAATCTACACCTTC. It is translated as CASSPTREIYTF.

This clonotype came up a few times. CDR3 nucleotide sequence: TGTGCCTGGACGTACCGACAAATCGATGAGCAGTTCTTC. Its protein is CAWTYRQIDEQFF. The chain joins TRBV30 to TRBJ2-1, with D hard to call. This CDR3 region has 13 residues. Deletions cut 4 bases from V and 8 bases from J, with 15 bases between. The germline CDR1 and CDR2 sequences are GTSNPN and SVGIG (reference sequence).

This clonotype was detected only once. This likely came from a read error, as a far larger clone is one base away. The chain has TRBV11-1 and TRBJ2-1; the D is unclear. The CDR3 runs 14 residues. Germline CDR1 is SGHAT and CDR2 is FQDESV (reference sequence). The CDR3 DNA follows: TGTGCCAGCAGCTTTAATCGGGTACCTAATGAGCAGTCCTTC. It is translated as CASSFNRVPNEQSF.

This chain joins TRBV12-5 and TRBJ2-7; D unresolved. Trimming took off 8 bases at V and 5 bases at J, with 10 bases between the two ends. The CDR3 contains 11 residues. CDR1 and CDR2 (germline): LGHNT, FRNRAP. Written as DNA, the CDR3 is TGTGCTAGTTCCGAGACTGACGAGCAGTACTTC. Its translation is CASSETDEQYF.

The sample holds many counts of this clonotype. The rearrangement links TRBV27 to TRBJ2-7; D possibly corresponds to TRBD1 (5 bases). Germline CDR1 MNHEY, CDR2 SMNVEV (reference sequence). CDR3 length equals 15 residues. Trimming removed 3 bases from V and 2 bases from J, with 14 bases in between. The CDR3 DNA sequence: TGTGCCAGCAGTTTGAGGCAGGGTGGGCCCTACGAGCAGTACTTC. It is translated as CASSLRQGGPYEQYF.

This clonotype has at least ten counts. The rearrangement uses TRBV10-3 and TRBJ2-7; D unresolved. The ends were cut back, 2 bases at V and 6 bases at J, with 14 bases in the middle. The CDR3 has 14 residues. CDR1 is ENHRY and CDR2 is SYGVKD in the germline V gene. CDR3 sequence (DNA): TGTGCCATCAGTGAGGCATCGGACGGAACCGAGCAGTACTTC. Translation: CAISEASDGTEQYF.

This clonotype has a count of ten or more. The DNA of the CDR3 is TGTGCTAGTGGTTTGAGTCGGTTCTATGGCTACACCTTC. This codes for CASGLSRFYGYTF. This chain connects TRBV12-5 to TRBJ1-2; the D is unclear. Trimming pared 2 bases from V and 4 bases from J, leaving 8 bases between. The CDR3 is 13 amino acids. Germline V gene data show CDR1 as LGHNT and CDR2 as FRNRAP.

The chain couples TRBV9 to TRBJ2-5; TRBD2 agrees at 7 bases. This CDR3 comprises 16 residues. Germline V gene sequence: CDR1 SGDLS, CDR2 YYNGEE. J was trimmed by 3 bases and V by 4 bases; bases with no gene match: 12. The CDR3 nucleotides are TGTGCCAGCAGCCAGATGGGCGTGGGGAGGGAAGAGACCCAGTACTTC. This encodes CASSQMGVGREETQYF.

The V gene is TRBV11-3, the J gene TRBJ2-1; 9 positions match TRBD2. Trimming removed 0 bases from V and 13 bases from J; junction bases left unmatched: 13. This CDR3 comprises 16 residues. Looked up from germline, CDR1 is SGHNT and CDR2 is YENEEA. The CDR3: CASSLDLTSGPQGQFF. CDR3 bases: TGTGCCAGCAGCTTAGATCTAACTAGCGGGCCCCAAGGTCAGTTCTTC. The whole variable domain, filled in from reference TRBV11-3 and TRBJ2-1, reads EAGVVQSPRYKIIEKKQPVAFWCNPISGHNTLYWYLQNLGQGPELLIRYENEEAVDDSQLPKDRFSAERLKGVDSTLKIQPAELGDSAVYLCASSLDLTSGPQGQFFGPGTRLTVL.

This clonotype was counted only a few times. V and J are TRBV7-6 and TRBJ2-1, with D tentatively TRBD2 (6 bases). The CDR3 loop spans 17 amino acids. Trimming removed 4 bases at V and 1 base at J, with 17 bases between. The germline CDR1 and CDR2 sequences are SGHVS and FNYEAQ. The CDR3 nucleotides are TGTGCCAGCAGCTCGCCTGAGGAGGGCGGATCCTACAATGAGCAGTTCTTC. Translating it yields CASSSPEEGGSYNEQFF.

The rearrangement uses TRBV7-7 and TRBJ2-3; tentatively, D is TRBD2 (5 bases). Germline V lookup: CDR1 SSHAT, CDR2 FNYEAQ (reference sequence). Trimming cost V 5 bases and J 5 bases, with 17 bases left between them. This CDR3 has 15 amino acids. This CDR3 reads CASSPTSRGGDTQYF. CDR3 nucleotides: TGTGCCAGCAGCCCCACGTCCCGGGGTGGAGATACGCAGTATTTT.

This clonotype has ten or more counts. The chain combines TRBV6-5 with TRBJ2-7; D possibly uses TRBD1 or TRBD2 (6 bases each). The CDR3 has 16 amino acids. V was trimmed by 2 bases and J by 3 bases, leaving 17 bases between them. Per the germline V gene, CDR1 is MNHEY and CDR2 is SVGAGI. The CDR3 reads CASSYPGQGGDYEQYF. In nucleotides, the CDR3 is TGTGCCAGCAGTTACCCGGGACAAGGAGGGGACTACGAGCAGTACTTC.

The V call is TRBV9, the J call TRBJ1-6; TRBD1 agrees at 8 bases. The CDR3 has 15 residues. V gave up 3 bases and J gave up 7 bases; unmatched junction bases: 6. Per germline, CDR1 SGDLS and CDR2 YYNGEE. The CDR3 bases are TGTGCCAGCAGCGGGCAGGGGGCGCGGAATTCACCCCTCCACTTT. Protein: CASSGQGARNSPLHF.